This TCR beta chain was identified in a study of blood T cell repertoires in COVID-19. Study details: Samples of COVID-19 (acute and convalescent) were obtained from the United States, Italy and Spain. Sample material is recorded as cDNA or gDNA derived from T cells, B-cell-depleted T cells, or PBMCs.

Per the germline V gene, CDR1 is MGHRA and CDR2 is YSYEKL. The V and J ends lost 2 bases and 4 bases, in that order; junction bases with no gene match: 8. The CDR3 loop spans 17 amino acids. Original processing notes: Amplification of reference gene primers was used by the study to estimate nucleated cell counts. Profiled with immunoSEQ multiplex PCR; TCRdb holds only in-frame clones, not every one. The D gene and trimming were derived from the DNA, and the V and J assignments and clone size from that table. The top ten clones hold more than 5% of a sample with 150,000 to 200,000 clones, around four fifths of them seen once.

This clonotype originated in a woman under 40 with acute or convalescent COVID-19. The sample taken for sequencing was peripheral blood. The gene calls are TRBV4-1 and TRBJ1-5; TRBD1 matches at 10 bases. The CDR3 reads CASSQPLLDRGNQPQHF. Here the CDR3 DNA reads TGCGCCAGCAGCCAACCCCTATTGGACAGGGGGAATCAGCCCCAGCATTTT.